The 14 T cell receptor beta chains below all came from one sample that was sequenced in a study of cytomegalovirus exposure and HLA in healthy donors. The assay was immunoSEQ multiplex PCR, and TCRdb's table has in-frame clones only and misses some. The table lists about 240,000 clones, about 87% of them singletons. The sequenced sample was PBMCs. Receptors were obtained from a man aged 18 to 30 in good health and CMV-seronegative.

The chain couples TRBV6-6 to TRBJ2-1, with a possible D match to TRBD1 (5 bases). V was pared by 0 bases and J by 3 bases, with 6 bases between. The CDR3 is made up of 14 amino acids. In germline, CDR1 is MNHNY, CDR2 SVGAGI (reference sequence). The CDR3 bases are TGTGCCAGCAGTTACTCGACAGTCTACAATGAGCAGTTCTTC. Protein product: CASSYSTVYNEQFF.

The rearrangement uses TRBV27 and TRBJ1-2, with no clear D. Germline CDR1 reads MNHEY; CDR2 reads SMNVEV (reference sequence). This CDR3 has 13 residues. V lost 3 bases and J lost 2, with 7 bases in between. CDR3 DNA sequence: TGTGCCAGCAGTTTTACGGGGAACTATGGCTACACCTTC. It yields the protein CASSFTGNYGYTF.

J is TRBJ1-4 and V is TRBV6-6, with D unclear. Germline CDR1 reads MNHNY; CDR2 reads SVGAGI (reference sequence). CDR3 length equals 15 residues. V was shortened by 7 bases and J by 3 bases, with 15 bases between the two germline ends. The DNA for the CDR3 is TGTGCCAGCACCCGACCCTCGGGGTCTAATGAAAAACTGTTTTTT. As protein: CASTRPSGSNEKLFF.

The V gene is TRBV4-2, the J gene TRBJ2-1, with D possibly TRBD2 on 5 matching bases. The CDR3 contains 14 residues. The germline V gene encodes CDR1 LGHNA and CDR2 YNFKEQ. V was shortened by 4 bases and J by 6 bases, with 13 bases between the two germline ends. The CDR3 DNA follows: TGTGCCAGCAGCCGCGGGTCCGACCCCAATGAGCAGTTCTTC. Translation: CASSRGSDPNEQFF.

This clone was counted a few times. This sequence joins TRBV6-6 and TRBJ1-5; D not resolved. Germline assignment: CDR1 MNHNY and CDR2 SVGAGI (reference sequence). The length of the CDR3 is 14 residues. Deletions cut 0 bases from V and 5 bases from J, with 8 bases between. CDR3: CASSYSGRHQPQHF. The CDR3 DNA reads TGTGCCAGCAGTTACTCAGGCAGGCATCAGCCCCAGCATTTT.

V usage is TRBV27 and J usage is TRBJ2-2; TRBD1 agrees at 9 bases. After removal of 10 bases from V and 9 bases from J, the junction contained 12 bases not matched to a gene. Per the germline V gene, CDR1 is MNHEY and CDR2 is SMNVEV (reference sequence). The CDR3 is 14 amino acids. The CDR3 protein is CATALQGAFRELFF. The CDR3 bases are TGTGCCACGGCGTTACAGGGGGCGTTCCGGGAGCTGTTTTTT.

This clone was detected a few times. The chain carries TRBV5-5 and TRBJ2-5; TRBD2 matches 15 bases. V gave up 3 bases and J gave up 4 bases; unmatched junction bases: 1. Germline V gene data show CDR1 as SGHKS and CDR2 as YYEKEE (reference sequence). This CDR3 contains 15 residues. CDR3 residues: CASSSGLAGGETQYF. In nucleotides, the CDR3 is TGTGCCAGCAGCTCGGGACTAGCGGGAGGAGAGACCCAGTACTTC. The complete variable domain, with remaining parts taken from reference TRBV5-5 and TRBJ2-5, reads DAGVTQSPTHLIKTRGQQVTLRCSPISGHKSVSWYQQVLGQGPQFIFQYYEKEERGRGNFPDRFSARQFPNYSSELNVNALLLGDSALYLCASSSGLAGGETQYFGPGTRLLVL.

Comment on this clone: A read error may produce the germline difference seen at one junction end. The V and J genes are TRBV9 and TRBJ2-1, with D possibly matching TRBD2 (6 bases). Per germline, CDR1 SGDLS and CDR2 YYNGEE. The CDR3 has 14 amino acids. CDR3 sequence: CASTVWPGGNEQFF. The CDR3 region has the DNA TGTGCCAGCACCGTATGGCCCGGGGGCAATGAGCAGTTCTTC. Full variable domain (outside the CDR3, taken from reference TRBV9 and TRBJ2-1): DSGVTQTPKHLITATGQRVTLRCSPRSGDLSVYWYQQSLDQGLQFLIQYYNGEERAKGNILERFSAQQFPDLHSELNLSSLELGDSALYFCASTVWPGGNEQFFGPGTRLTVL.

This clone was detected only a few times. This CDR3 reads CASSLGQNQPQHF. CDR3 DNA sequence: TGTGCCAGCAGTTTAGGTCAGAATCAGCCCCAGCATTTT. The rearrangement joins TRBV28 to TRBJ1-5; no clear D. The CDR3 spans 13 residues. The germline gives CDR1 MDHEN, CDR2 SYDVKM. V was clipped by 2 bases and J by 4 bases, with 6 bases between them.

The CDR3 here is CSVTGTGGRNEQFF. DNA of the CDR3: TGCAGCGTGACCGGGACAGGGGGCCGGAATGAGCAGTTCTTC. The chain joins TRBV29-1 to TRBJ2-1, with TRBD1 identical over 12 bases. V was pared by 6 bases and J by 7 bases, with 7 bases of the junction left unmatched. The CDR3 sequence is 14 residues long. CDR1 and CDR2 (germline): SQVTM, ANQGSEA.

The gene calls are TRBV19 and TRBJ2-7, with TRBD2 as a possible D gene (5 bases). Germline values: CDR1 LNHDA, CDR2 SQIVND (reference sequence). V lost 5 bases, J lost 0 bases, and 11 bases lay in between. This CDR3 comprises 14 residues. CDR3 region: CASSGSASSYEQYF. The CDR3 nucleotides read TGTGCCAGTAGTGGGAGTGCCAGCTCCTACGAGCAGTACTTC.

The CDR3 here is CASSVDQTGTSTDTQYF. CDR3 DNA sequence: TGTGCCAGCAGCGTAGACCAGACCGGGACTAGCACAGATACGCAGTATTTT. The rearrangement links TRBV9 to TRBJ2-3, with D perhaps TRBD2 (6 bases). V lost 0 bases and J lost 0, with 14 bases in between. Looked up from germline, CDR1 is SGDLS and CDR2 is YYNGEE. This CDR3 contains 17 residues.

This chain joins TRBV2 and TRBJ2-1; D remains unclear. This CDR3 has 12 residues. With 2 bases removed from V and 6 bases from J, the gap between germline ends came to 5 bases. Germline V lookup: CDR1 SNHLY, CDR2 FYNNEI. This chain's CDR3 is CASSEIGNEQFF. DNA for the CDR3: TGTGCCAGCAGTGAAATCGGCAATGAGCAGTTCTTC.

In DNA, the CDR3 is TGTGCCAGCATTCCCCAGGGGGCCGGGTGGGCCCAGCATTTT. This translates into CASIPQGAGWAQHF. The chain joins TRBV28 to TRBJ1-5; 8 bases align to TRBD1. The CDR3 is 14 amino acids. Germline loops: CDR1 MDHEN, CDR2 SYDVKM. Trimming at V came to 7 bases and at J to 11 bases, leaving 13 bases not matched to a gene.